The present entry profiles one TCR beta chain with its context. This specimen comes from a study of monozygotic twins with inflammatory bowel disease. TCRdb re-called the 5' RACE reads and catalogs CDR3 proteins one per entry, DNA excluded. This table lists around 40,000 distinct CDR3 sequences. The CDR3 runs to 13 residues. This receptor was obtained from a human donor with ulcerative colitis or Crohn's disease, or a healthy co-twin of an affected twin (not recorded which). The rearrangement links TRBV12-3 or TRBV12-4 to TRBJ2-7; TCRdb lists TRBD2, though no DNA is available to test this call. The specimen was blood. CDR3 amino acids: CASSLASGIEQYF.